This TCR beta chain was sequenced during a study of CD8 T cells in Susac syndrome. Study conclusions and caveats: In total CD8+ repertoires, 15 to 20 Susac-specific public clones were found, and roughly 5 in CD8+ TEMRA repertoires.

As concerns this clonotype: Antigen unknown.

TCR beta sequencing was performed on blood CD8+ and CD4+ T cells. In contrast to the negatively isolated CD8+ and CD4+ T cells, TEMRA cells were FACS-enriched. After extraction with the RNeasy kit, roughly 0.45 to 1 ug of the RNA was reverse transcribed using random hexamers. Amplification of TCR beta CDR3 across 54 Vbeta and 13 Jbeta was performed with immunoSEQ multiplex PCR. A single record per CDR3 protein comes from TCRdb applying MiXCR to the immunoSEQ multiplex PCR reads. The sample lists approximately 190,000 distinct CDR3 sequences, 95% seen once, with about 0.15% in the top ten. The sequencing sample was made of CD8+ T cells from PBMCs. The sequence came from a human donor with Susac syndrome.

CDR3 sequence reads: CASSDKSSANEKLFF. The DNA of the CDR3 is TGTGCCAGCAGCGACAAGTCCTCCGCTAATGAAAAACTGTTTTTT. The V call is TRBV6-5, the J call TRBJ1-4, with D hard to call. The V gene's germline CDR1 is MNHEY and CDR2 SVGAGI. CDR3 length: 15 amino acids. Trimming took 6 bases from V and 3 from J, leaving 14 bases between them.